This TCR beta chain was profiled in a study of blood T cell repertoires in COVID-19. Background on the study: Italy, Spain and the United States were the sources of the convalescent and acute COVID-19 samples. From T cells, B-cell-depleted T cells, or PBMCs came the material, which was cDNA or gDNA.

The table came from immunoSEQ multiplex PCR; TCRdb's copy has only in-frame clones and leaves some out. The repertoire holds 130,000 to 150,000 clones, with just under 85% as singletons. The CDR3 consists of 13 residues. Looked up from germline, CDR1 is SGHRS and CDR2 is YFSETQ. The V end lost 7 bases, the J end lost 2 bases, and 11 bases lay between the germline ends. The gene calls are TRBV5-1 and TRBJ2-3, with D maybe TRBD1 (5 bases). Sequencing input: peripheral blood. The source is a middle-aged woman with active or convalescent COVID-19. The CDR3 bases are TGCGCCAGCGGAGCAGGGTTCACAGATACGCAGTATTTT. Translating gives CASGAGFTDTQYF.